These 5 T cell receptor beta chains share one sample of origin, sequenced in a study of T cell changes during pregnancy in multiple sclerosis. The protocol was immunoSEQ multiplex PCR, while the TCRdb copy is restricted to in-frame clones and leaves out a portion. The sample has around 50,000 clones, 92% seen once; the top ten hold roughly 0.2%. The material sequenced was CD4+ T cells from peripheral blood mononuclear cells, taken in the second trimester of pregnancy. All receptors come from a female donor with multiple sclerosis, enrolled in a pregnancy study.

This clone was seen once. The V call is TRBV11-3, the J call TRBJ2-3; 11 bases agree with TRBD2. The CDR3 has 16 residues. Germline CDR1 reads SGHNT; CDR2 reads YENEEA. V gave up 5 bases and J gave up 0 bases; unmatched junction bases: 4. CDR3 sequence reads: CASSPRTSGSTDTQYF. The CDR3 region has the DNA TGTGCCAGCAGCCCCCGGACTAGCGGGAGCACAGATACGCAGTATTTT.

This chain joins TRBV14 and TRBJ1-4; no reliable D call. The CDR3 length is 16 residues. V was pared by 4 bases and J by 7 bases, with 19 bases between. Germline V gene sequence: CDR1 SGHDN, CDR2 FVKESK. The DNA of the CDR3 is TGTGCCAGCAGCCGAGGTCGGGCGGGATCGGTTGAAAAACTGTTTTTT. Protein: CASSRGRAGSVEKLFF.

The chain links TRBV19 to TRBJ1-2; D call uncertain. Trimming removed 8 bases at V and 6 bases at J, with 16 bases between. Germline V gene data show CDR1 as LNHDA and CDR2 as SQIVND (reference sequence). This CDR3 is built from 13 residues. The DNA of the CDR3 is TGTGCCAGTCAGAGCGCCGGCCGAAATGGCTACACCTTC. Residues: CASQSAGRNGYTF.

This chain connects TRBV10-3 to TRBJ1-2, with 8 bases identical to TRBD1. Germline CDR1 reads ENHRY; CDR2 reads SYGVKD. This CDR3 spans 16 amino acids. V shed 0 bases and J 3 bases; nucleotides not matched to a gene: 6. The CDR3 DNA reads as TGTGCCATCAGTGAGTCGAAGACAGGGGATTACTATGGCTACACCTTC. This translates into CAISESKTGDYYGYTF.

The chain links TRBV29-1 to TRBJ2-3; 7 bases align to TRBD2. The germline V gene has CDR1 SQVTM and CDR2 ANQGSEA. The J segment lost 0 bases and the V segment lost 3 bases, leaving 6 bases of the junction unmatched. This CDR3 contains 15 residues. CDR3 DNA sequence: TGCAGCGTTGAGTTGGCGGGAGTTAGCACAGATACGCAGTATTTT. As protein: CSVELAGVSTDTQYF.